Below, 5 T cell receptor beta chains from the same sample are listed, as sequenced in a study of blood T cell repertoires in COVID-19. Clones were read by immunoSEQ multiplex PCR, and TCRdb kept only the in-frame ones, dropping some. Of about 410,000 clones detected, about 90% appear once; the ten largest clones hold about 1.7%. The sequenced material came from PBMCs or T cells enriched from blood (not recorded which). All receptors derive from a woman aged 30 to 39 who had recovered from COVID-19.

The chain links TRBV29-1 to TRBJ1-2, with TRBD1 identical over 7 bases. CDR3 length equals 14 residues. The junction had 7 bases not matched to a gene; V was cut back by 6 bases and J by 0 bases. Germline assignment: CDR1 SQVTM and CDR2 ANQGSEA. The CDR3 nucleotides read TGCAGCGTCCGAAGGGGACAGTCTAACTATGGCTACACCTTC. Amino acid sequence: CSVRRGQSNYGYTF. The variable domain in full, with the rest retrieved from reference TRBV29-1 and TRBJ1-2, is SAVISQKPSRDICQRGTSLTIQCQVDSQVTMMFWYRQQPGQSLTLIATANQGSEATYESGFVIDKFPISRPNLTFSTLTVSNMSPEDSSIYLCSVRRGQSNYGYTFGSGTRLTVV.

The chain employs TRBV18 and TRBJ2-7, with 9 bases that match TRBD1. Germline V gene sequence: CDR1 KGHSH, CDR2 LQKENI. The ends lost 0 bases at V and 6 bases at J; junction bases unmatched: 6. CDR3 length equals 15 residues. CDR3 residues: CASSPPTGGYSEQYF. The CDR3 DNA is TGTGCCAGCTCACCACCTACAGGGGGCTACTCCGAGCAGTACTTC.

The rearrangement uses TRBV28 and TRBJ1-1; D is ambiguous. The CDR3 consists of 11 residues. V lost 5 bases, J lost 10 bases, and 11 bases lay in between. Looked up from germline, CDR1 is MDHEN and CDR2 is SYDVKM. The CDR3 reads CASSSYRGAFF. DNA of the CDR3: TGTGCCAGCAGTAGCTATAGAGGAGCTTTCTTT.

The chain recombines TRBV3-1 (or the pseudogene TRBV3-2) with TRBJ2-1, with 9 bases that match TRBD2. The ends lost 3 bases at V and 3 bases at J; junction bases unmatched: 6. The CDR3 runs to 16 residues. Germline V lookup: CDR1 LGHDT, CDR2 YNNKEL (reference sequence). CDR3 in DNA: TGTGCCAGCAGCCATATAGCGGGAGCGGTCTACAATGAGCAGTTCTTC. Protein: CASSHIAGAVYNEQFF.

This chain joins TRBV30 and TRBJ2-1; 9 bases match TRBD2. V lost 0 bases and J lost 6; bases outside the gene matches: 6. CDR3 size: 15 residues. Germline lookup yields CDR1 GTSNPN and CDR2 SVGIG (reference sequence). The CDR3 DNA follows: TGTGCCTGGAGTGTAGTAGCGGGAGATGGCAATGAGCAGTTCTTC. Its protein product is CAWSVVAGDGNEQFF.